This entry describes one TCR beta chain. Its antigen remains unknown. CDR1 is SGHTA, CDR2 FQGNSA, per germline. The V and J ends lost 3 bases and 7 bases, in that order; junction bases with no gene match: 3. The CDR3 length is 15 residues. TCRdb analysed the RT-PCR reads with MiXCR anew, one entry per CDR3 protein. Here the sample spans fewer than 700,000 distinct CDR3 sequences, about an eighth being singletons. The data originate from a study of response to subunit inactivated influenza vaccine. Study-wide points: Authors suggested seasonal influenza vaccinations each recruit few new T cells.

The specimen was PBMCs from blood, collected more than 35 days after vaccination. The receptor's source is a middle-aged man who received an inactivated influenza vaccine. V gene TRBV7-2 combines with J gene TRBJ2-3; 14 bases map to TRBD2. DNA for the CDR3: TGTGCCAGCAGCTTCGGGACTAGCGGGGGCAATACGCAGTATTTT. As protein: CASSFGTSGGNTQYF.